This entry lists 7 T cell receptor beta chains sequenced from one sample in a study of blood T cell repertoires in COVID-19. Profiling relied on immunoSEQ multiplex PCR, and the TCRdb table lists in-frame clones only, not all of them. The repertoire holds 150,000 to 200,000 clones, with more than 80% as singletons. The sample comprised peripheral blood. The source is a human donor in a cohort sampled during active COVID-19.

The chain links TRBV7-8 to TRBJ2-5; 8 bases align to TRBD2. This CDR3 has 16 residues. Germline values: CDR1 SGHVS, CDR2 FQNEAQ. V shed 6 bases, J shed 3 bases, and the junction held 12 bases outside the gene matches. CDR3 sequence reads: CASRPVPYSGKETQYF. The DNA for the CDR3 is TGTGCCAGCAGACCGGTCCCCTATAGCGGGAAAGAGACCCAGTACTTC.

This clone was picked up one time. The rearrangement links TRBV29-1 to TRBJ1-1; a possible D gene is TRBD1 (6 bases). The CDR3 totals 14 residues. Trimming cost V 4 bases and J 3 bases, with 15 bases left between them. CDR1 and CDR2 (germline): SQVTM, ANQGSEA. The CDR3 loop is CSVGQVEGDTEAFF. CDR3 coding DNA: TGCAGCGTTGGTCAGGTCGAGGGGGACACTGAAGCTTTCTTT.

The rearrangement links TRBV4-3 to TRBJ2-7; 12 bases match TRBD2. J was trimmed by 5 bases and V by 0 bases; bases with no gene match: 2. The germline CDR1 and CDR2 sequences are LGHNA and YSLEER. The length of the CDR3 is 15 residues. CDR3 nucleotide sequence: TGCGCCAGCAGCCAAGACCGACTAGCGGGAGACGAGCAGTACTTC. Translated, it gives CASSQDRLAGDEQYF.

This clone appeared a few times. The V call is TRBV3-1 (or the pseudogene TRBV3-2), the J call TRBJ2-1; tentatively, D is TRBD1 (5 bases). This CDR3 is 17 amino acids long. In germline, CDR1 is LGHDT, CDR2 YNNKEL (reference sequence). V gave up 3 bases and J gave up 4 bases, with 19 bases separating them. This CDR3 is CASSHYGQGSSYNEQFF. The CDR3 DNA is TGTGCCAGCAGCCACTACGGACAAGGGTCTTCTTACAATGAGCAGTTCTTC.

CDR3 residues: CASSIRPDRDYEQYF. The CDR3 DNA is TGTGCCAGTAGTATCCGTCCGGACAGGGACTACGAGCAGTACTTC. The J gene is TRBJ2-7, the V gene TRBV19, with 8 bases lining up with TRBD1. The V and J ends lost 3 bases and 3 bases, in that order; junction bases with no gene match: 7. The CDR3 spans 15 residues. Germline V gene sequence: CDR1 LNHDA, CDR2 SQIVND (reference sequence).

The rearrangement uses TRBV2 and TRBJ1-5; the match to TRBD1 covers 10 bases. The CDR3 sequence is 17 residues long. J gave up 0 bases and V 6 bases, and 8 bases lay outside the gene matches. CDR1 is SNHLY, CDR2 FYNNEI, per germline. The CDR3 nucleotides read TGTGCCAGCAGCGCGGACAGGGGGGAATATAGCAATCAGCCCCAGCATTTT. Its protein is CASSADRGEYSNQPQHF.

This clone turned up a few times. The genes are TRBV19 and TRBJ2-2; maybe TRBD1 (6 bases). This CDR3 has 14 amino acids. V was clipped by 4 bases and J by 12 bases, with 18 bases between them. Germline V CDR1 and CDR2: LNHDA, SQIVND (reference sequence). As DNA, the CDR3 is TGTGCCAGTAGTAATGGGCAGGGGATAGGGCAGCTGTTTTTT. It yields the protein CASSNGQGIGQLFF.